This T cell receptor beta chain originates from a study of Ad26.COV2.S vaccination and SARS-CoV-2 variants. This sample's treatment: roughly 19 received Ad26.COV2.S at low or high dose, single or two shots; about 5 received placebo; per-sample allocation not given. Specimens were obtained on day 63 following the first vaccine or placebo injection. The repertoire was sequenced with immunoSEQ multiplex PCR; TCRdb's copy has only in-frame clones and lacks some. The sample lists about 350,000 clones; about 88% were seen once. Concerning this clone itself: Its antigen is not known.

Whole-study findings and limits: The study found similar non-spike TCR breadth in vaccine and placebo recipients.

This receptor was obtained from a person between 18 and 65 years old who received the Ad26.COV2.S COVID-19 vaccine or a placebo. This specimen consisted of peripheral blood, obtained in a trial of Ad26.COV2.S vaccine versus placebo.

CDR3 loop: CASSLAGPPYNEQFF. CDR3 coding DNA: TGTGCCAGCAGCTTAGCAGGCCCCCCCTACAATGAGCAGTTCTTC. V usage is TRBV11-2 and J usage is TRBJ2-1; D unresolved. Germline CDR1 is SGHAT and CDR2 is FQNNGV. This CDR3 is built from 15 residues. Trimming pared 1 base from V and 2 bases from J, leaving 9 bases between.